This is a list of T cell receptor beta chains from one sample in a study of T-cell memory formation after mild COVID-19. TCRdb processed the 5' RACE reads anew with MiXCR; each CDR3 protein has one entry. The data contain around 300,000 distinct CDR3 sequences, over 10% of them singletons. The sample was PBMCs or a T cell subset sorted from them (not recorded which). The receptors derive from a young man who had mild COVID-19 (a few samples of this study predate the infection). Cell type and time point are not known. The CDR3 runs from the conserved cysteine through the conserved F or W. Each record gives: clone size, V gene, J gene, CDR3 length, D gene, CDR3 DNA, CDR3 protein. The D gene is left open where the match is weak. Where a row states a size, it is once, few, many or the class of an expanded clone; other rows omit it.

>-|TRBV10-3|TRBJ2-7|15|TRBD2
TGTGCCATCAGAAGCGCGGGGGGGATGGTCTACGAGCAGTACTTC
CAIRSAGGMVYEQYF
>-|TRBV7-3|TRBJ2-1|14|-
TGTGCCAGCGCCCCCGGAAGCTCCTACAATGAGCAGTTCTTC
CASAPGSSYNEQFF
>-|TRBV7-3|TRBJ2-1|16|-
TGTGCCAGCAGCCACATCCCCAGTGAGGGGTCGGATGAGCAGTTCTTC
CASSHIPSEGSDEQFF
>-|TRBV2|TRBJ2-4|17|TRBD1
TGTGCCAGCAGTGAAAGGTTTACCGCAGGGGGAAAAAACATTCAGTACTTC
CASSERFTAGGKNIQYF
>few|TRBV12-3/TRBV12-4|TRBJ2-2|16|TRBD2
TGTGCCAGCAGTCTCTGGGCGGGGGGAGACACCGGGGAGCTGTTTTTT
CASSLWAGGDTGELFF
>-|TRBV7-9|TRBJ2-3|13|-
TGTGCCAGCAGCTTATTCGCCACAGATACGCAGTATTTT
CASSLFATDTQYF
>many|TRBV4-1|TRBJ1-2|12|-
TGCGCCAGCAGCCAAGGAAACTATGGCTACACCTTC
CASSQGNYGYTF
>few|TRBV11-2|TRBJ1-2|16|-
TGTGCCAGCAGCTTAGGTAGGGGGACCCTCAACTATGGCTACACCTTC
CASSLGRGTLNYGYTF
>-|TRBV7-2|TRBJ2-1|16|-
TGTGCCAGCAGCTCCCCTTCTGGGTCTCTCTACAATGAGCAGTTCTTC
CASSSPSGSLYNEQFF
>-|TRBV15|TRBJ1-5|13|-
TGTGCCCCCGGGAAAGGGGTGTTACAGCCCCAGCATTTT
CAPGKGVLQPQHF
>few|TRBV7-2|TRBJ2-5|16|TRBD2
TGTGCCAGCAGCGCCAGGACTAGCGGGGCTTTGGGGACCCAGTACTTC
CASSARTSGALGTQYF
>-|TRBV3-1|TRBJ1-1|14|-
TGTGCCAGCAGCCAACTGAGGAGGAACACTGAAGCTTTCTTT
CASSQLRRNTEAFF
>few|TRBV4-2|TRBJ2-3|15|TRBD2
TGTGCCAGCAGTCCCAGCGGGGGGTTTGTAGATACGCAGTATTTT
CASSPSGGFVDTQYF
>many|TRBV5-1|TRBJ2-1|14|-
TGCGCCAGCGGAACAGGACTTCTGGTCAATGAGCAGTTCTTC
CASGTGLLVNEQFF
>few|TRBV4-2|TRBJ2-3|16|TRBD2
TGTGCCAGCAGCCAAGACGTAGAGGCGGGGGGAGATACGCAGTATTTT
CASSQDVEAGGDTQYF
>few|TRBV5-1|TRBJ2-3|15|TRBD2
TGCGCCAGCAGTCCGTTGCGGGGGGGCACAGATACGCAGTATTTT
CASSPLRGGTDTQYF
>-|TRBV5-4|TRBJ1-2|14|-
TGTGCCACCCGAGGTGGGGGGCGCGGCTATGGCTACACCTTC
CATRGGGRGYGYTF
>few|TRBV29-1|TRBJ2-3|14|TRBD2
TGCAGCGTTGGGCTAGCGGGGGGCACAGATACGCAGTATTTT
CSVGLAGGTDTQYF
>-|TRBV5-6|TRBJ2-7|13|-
TGTGCCAGCAGCTCGACAGGACTCTACGAGCAGTACTTC
CASSSTGLYEQYF
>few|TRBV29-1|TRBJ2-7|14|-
TGCAGCGTCCGGGCAGATCCCACCTCCTACGAGCAGTACTTC
CSVRADPTSYEQYF
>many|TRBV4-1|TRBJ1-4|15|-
TGCGCCAGCAGCCAAGAAAGGGTCGAGTACGAAAAACTGTTTTTT
CASSQERVEYEKLFF
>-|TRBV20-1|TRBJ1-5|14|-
TGCAGTGCGGTGCCGGGGGGCGGCAATCAGCCCCAGCATTTT
CSAVPGGGNQPQHF
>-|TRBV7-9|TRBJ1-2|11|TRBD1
TGTGCCAGCAGCCGGACAGGTGGCTACACCTTC
CASSRTGGYTF
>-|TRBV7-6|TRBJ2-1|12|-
TGTGCCAGCAGCCAGAGATTCAATGAGCAGTTCTTC
CASSQRFNEQFF
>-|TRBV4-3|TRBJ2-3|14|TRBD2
TGCGCCAGCAGCCAAGTCAGTCGCGGGGGGACGCAGTATTTT
CASSQVSRGGTQYF
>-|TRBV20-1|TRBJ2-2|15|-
TGCAGTGCTAGAGGGCGGGCAGGGGCTACCGGGGAGCTGTTTTTT
CSARGRAGATGELFF
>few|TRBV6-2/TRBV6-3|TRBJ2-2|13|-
TGTGCCAGCAGTACAGTTTACACCGGGGAGCTGTTTTTT
CASSTVYTGELFF
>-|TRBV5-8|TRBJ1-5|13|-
TGTGCCAGCAGTACTCCGGGGGGGCAGCCCCAGCATTTT
CASSTPGGQPQHF